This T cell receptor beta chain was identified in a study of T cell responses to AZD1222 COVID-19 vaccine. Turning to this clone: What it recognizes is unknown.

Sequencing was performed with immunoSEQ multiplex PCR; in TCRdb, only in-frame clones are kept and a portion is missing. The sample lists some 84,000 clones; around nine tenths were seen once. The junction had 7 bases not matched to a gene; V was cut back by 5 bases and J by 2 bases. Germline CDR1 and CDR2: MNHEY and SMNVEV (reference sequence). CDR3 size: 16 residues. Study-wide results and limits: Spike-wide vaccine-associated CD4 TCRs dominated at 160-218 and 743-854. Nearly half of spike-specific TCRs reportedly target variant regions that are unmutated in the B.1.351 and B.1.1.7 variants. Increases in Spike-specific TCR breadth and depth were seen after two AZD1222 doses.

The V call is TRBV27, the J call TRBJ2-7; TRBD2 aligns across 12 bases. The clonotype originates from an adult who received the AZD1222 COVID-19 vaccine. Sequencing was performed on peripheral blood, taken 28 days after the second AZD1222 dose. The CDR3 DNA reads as TGTGCCAGCAGTCCACGACTAGCGGGGGCCGCCTACGAGCAGTACTTC. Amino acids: CASSPRLAGAAYEQYF.